Many counts were recorded for the clone carrying this T cell receptor (beta chain). This sample stems from a study of early T cells in non-severe SARS-CoV-2 infection. TCRdb called the 5' RACE reads again in MiXCR, with one record for every CDR3 protein. The table has tens of thousands of distinct CDR3 sequences, roughly a tenth seen once. The CDR3 runs to 17 residues. Germline V CDR1 and CDR2: DFQATT, SNEGSKA (reference sequence). V lost 0 bases, J lost 0 bases, and 8 bases stayed unmatched. Sequenced material: whole blood, taken at baseline. The chain carries TRBV20-1 and TRBJ2-7; 10 bases agree with TRBD2. The receptor comes from an adult who was a healthcare worker with PCR-confirmed SARS-CoV-2 infection or an uninfected control (not recorded which). CDR3: CSARDFLAGEVSYEQYF. The CDR3 DNA is TGCAGTGCTAGAGATTTTCTAGCGGGAGAGGTCTCCTACGAGCAGTACTTC.